These 16 T cell receptor beta chains share one sample of origin, sequenced in a study of blood T cell repertoires in COVID-19. Only in-frame clones appear in the TCRdb table, and some are missing; sequencing was by immunoSEQ multiplex PCR. The sample carries around 470,000 clones, roughly 91% recorded once. Sequencing used PBMCs or T cells enriched from blood (not recorded which). Receptors originate from a man in his late teens or twenties who had recovered from COVID-19.

This sequence joins TRBV7-9 and TRBJ2-7, with D unclear. The CDR3 has 13 residues. The ends were cut back, 5 bases at V and 1 base at J, with 9 bases in the middle. CDR1 and CDR2 from the germline V gene are SEHNR and FQNEAQ (reference sequence). This chain's CDR3 is CASSAGHSYEQYF. CDR3 in DNA: TGTGCCAGCAGCGCAGGCCATTCCTACGAGCAGTACTTC.

The chain joins TRBV20-1 to TRBJ1-2; TRBD1 aligns across 8 bases. The V gene end was trimmed by 3 bases and the J gene end by 7 bases; junction bases not matched to a gene: 10. CDR3 size: 14 residues. CDR1 is DFQATT, CDR2 SNEGSKA, per germline (reference sequence). This CDR3 is CSASGSGGYGGYTF. The CDR3 bases are TGCAGTGCTAGTGGGTCAGGGGGCTATGGTGGCTACACCTTC.

The chain carries TRBV2 and TRBJ2-7, with D perhaps matching TRBD1 (5 bases). Germline V gene data show CDR1 as SNHLY and CDR2 as FYNNEI. Trimming pared 6 bases from V and 2 bases from J, leaving 8 bases between. This CDR3 region has 12 residues. In DNA, the CDR3 is TGTGCCAGCAGCAGGACACCCTACGAGCAGTACTTC. Translated, it gives CASSRTPYEQYF.

V is TRBV9 and J is TRBJ1-3, with D maybe TRBD1 (5 bases). CDR3 length: 15 residues. The ends were cut back, 3 bases at V and 2 bases at J, with 12 bases in the middle. Germline lookup yields CDR1 SGDLS and CDR2 YYNGEE. CDR3: CASSGDSDTGNTIYF. In DNA form, the CDR3 reads TGTGCCAGCAGCGGCGACAGTGATACTGGAAACACCATATATTTT. The complete variable domain, with remaining parts taken from reference TRBV9 and TRBJ1-3, reads DSGVTQTPKHLITATGQRVTLRCSPRSGDLSVYWYQQSLDQGLQFLIQYYNGEERAKGNILERFSAQQFPDLHSELNLSSLELGDSALYFCASSGDSDTGNTIYFGEGSWLTVV.

The rearrangement links TRBV6-5 to TRBJ2-7; D is undetermined. Germline V gene data show CDR1 as MNHEY and CDR2 as SVGAGI. Deletions cut 8 bases from V and 0 bases from J, with 5 bases between. The CDR3 has 11 amino acids. The CDR3 here is CASRVSYEQYF. The CDR3, as DNA: TGTGCCAGCCGGGTCTCCTACGAGCAGTACTTC.

This clone was observed once. Written as DNA, the CDR3 is TGTGCCAGCAGCTCACAGGGGTCGGAGACCCAGTACTTC. As protein: CASSSQGSETQYF. V and J are TRBV11-2 and TRBJ2-5; 7 nucleotides line up with TRBD1. The V gene end was trimmed by 4 bases and the J gene end by 5 bases; junction bases not matched to a gene: 4. The CDR3 runs 13 residues. Looked up from germline, CDR1 is SGHAT and CDR2 is FQNNGV.

The chain recombines TRBV9 with TRBJ1-6, with 7 positions matching TRBD1. CDR3 length: 16 residues. V trimming: 4 bases; J trimming: 2 bases; junction bases outside the gene matches: 6. Germline values: CDR1 SGDLS, CDR2 YYNGEE. This CDR3 reads CASSQAGTAYNSPLHF. The CDR3 DNA reads TGTGCCAGCAGCCAAGCCGGGACAGCCTATAATTCACCCCTCCACTTT.

The chain employs TRBV29-1 and TRBJ2-7; TRBD2 matches at 8 bases. Germline CDR1 SQVTM, CDR2 ANQGSEA. CDR3 length equals 14 residues. V lost 7 bases and J lost 1; bases outside the gene matches: 9. This CDR3 reads CSALKTSESYEQYF. CDR3 nucleotides: TGCAGCGCACTAAAGACTAGCGAGTCCTACGAGCAGTACTTC.

This chain uses TRBV5-1 with TRBJ2-2, with D tentatively TRBD2 (6 bases). The CDR3 contains 15 residues. With 3 bases removed from V and 2 bases from J, the gap between germline ends came to 11 bases. Per the germline V gene, CDR1 is SGHRS and CDR2 is YFSETQ. The CDR3 coding sequence is TGCGCCAGCAGCTCCCGGGGGAGTAACACCGGGGAGCTGTTTTTT. Amino acids: CASSSRGSNTGELFF.

The rearrangement uses TRBV2 and TRBJ1-3; 10 nucleotides align to TRBD1. J was trimmed by 2 bases and V by 8 bases; bases with no gene match: 9. CDR3 size: 16 residues. CDR1 is SNHLY and CDR2 is FYNNEI in the germline V gene. Written as DNA, the CDR3 is TGTGCCAGCGGGAGGGACAGGGGAGTTACTGGAAACACCATATATTTT. It specifies CASGRDRGVTGNTIYF.

This clone was observed once. The chain couples TRBV3-1 (or the pseudogene TRBV3-2) to TRBJ2-3, with 9 bases fitting TRBD2. V dropped 9 bases and J dropped 3; count of bases not matched to a gene: 10. CDR1 is LGHDT and CDR2 is YNNKEL in the germline V gene (reference sequence). The CDR3 loop spans 15 amino acids. This CDR3 reads CASSPASGKTDTQYF. In nucleotides, the CDR3 is TGTGCCAGTTCTCCGGCTAGCGGGAAAACAGATACGCAGTATTTT.

V usage is TRBV30 and J usage is TRBJ2-1; TRBD1 agrees at 8 bases. V lost 7 bases to trimming and J lost 4 bases; unmatched junction nucleotides: 12. CDR1 is GTSNPN and CDR2 is SVGIG in the germline V gene (reference sequence). The length of the CDR3 is 15 residues. DNA for the CDR3: TGTGCCTCCTCGACAGGGGCTGGTGGGTACAATGAGCAGTTCTTC. Translating it yields CASSTGAGGYNEQFF.

This chain joins TRBV7-9 and TRBJ2-3; 7 bases map to TRBD2. The ends lost 3 bases at V and 4 bases at J; junction bases unmatched: 4. This CDR3 has 14 residues. Per the germline V gene, CDR1 is SEHNR and CDR2 is FQNEAQ (reference sequence). CDR3 protein: CASSLLGGADTQYF. In nucleotides, the CDR3 is TGTGCCAGCAGCTTGTTGGGGGGGGCAGATACGCAGTATTTT.

This rearrangement joins TRBV11-2 to TRBJ1-5; no definite D call. V was trimmed by 2 bases and J by 1 base, leaving 6 bases between them. The CDR3 is 14 amino acids. CDR1 is SGHAT and CDR2 is FQNNGV in the germline V gene. DNA for the CDR3: TGTGCCAGCAGCTTATCCAGGAGCAATCAGCCCCAGCATTTT. It specifies CASSLSRSNQPQHF.

The chain carries TRBV2 and TRBJ2-2; 11 bases match TRBD2. Germline lookup yields CDR1 SNHLY and CDR2 FYNNEI. CDR3 length: 14 amino acids. The V gene end was trimmed by 7 bases and the J gene end by 6 bases; junction bases not matched to a gene: 4. CDR3 nucleotides: TGTGCCAGCACACCTAGCGGGGGGCCCGGGGAGCTGTTTTTT. Translation: CASTPSGGPGELFF.

The chain links TRBV19 to TRBJ1-1; TRBD1 matches at 9 bases. V was clipped by 4 bases and J by 5 bases; unmatched bases: 5. The CDR3 covers 14 residues. Per germline, CDR1 LNHDA and CDR2 SQIVND (reference sequence). The CDR3 DNA reads as TGTGCCAGTAGTACGGACAGGGGATATACTGAAGCTTTCTTT. It translates to CASSTDRGYTEAFF.